One sample yielded the 28 T cell receptor beta chains listed below, sequenced in a study of cytomegalovirus exposure and HLA in healthy donors. PCR involved 60 Vbeta and 13 Jbeta primers. Data came from immunoSEQ multiplex PCR; TCRdb stores just in-frame clones and leaves some out. Of approximately 140,000 clones listed, around 77% are singletons. Sample: PBMCs. The receptors originated from a middle-aged woman in good health and CMV-seropositive.

V usage is TRBV15 and J usage is TRBJ1-4, with 9 bases lining up with TRBD1. Germline values: CDR1 LNHNV, CDR2 YYDKDF (reference sequence). J lost 7 bases, V lost 0 bases, and 6 bases had no gene match. The CDR3 length is 16 residues. The CDR3 sequence: CATSRDWDREGEKLFF. For the CDR3, the DNA is TGTGCCACCAGCAGAGACTGGGACAGGGAAGGTGAAAAACTGTTTTTT.

V and J are TRBV6-5 and TRBJ1-1, with 9 bases lining up with TRBD1. The CDR3 covers 15 residues. Looked up from germline, CDR1 is MNHEY and CDR2 is SVGAGI. With 6 bases clipped from V and 6 bases from J, the junction kept 11 bases outside the gene matches. In DNA form, the CDR3 reads TGTGCCAGCAGCAAACAGGGGGCGACTTTCCCTGAAGCTTTCTTT. Amino acids: CASSKQGATFPEAFF.

This rearrangement joins TRBV7-6 to TRBJ2-3, with D possibly being TRBD2 (6 bases). The ends were cut back, 5 bases at V and 3 bases at J, with 21 bases in the middle. The CDR3 loop spans 17 amino acids. Germline CDR1 is SGHVS and CDR2 is FNYEAQ. This CDR3 reads CASSPGRLVAATDTQYF. The CDR3 bases are TGTGCCAGCAGCCCAGGTCGGTTGGTAGCGGCAACAGATACGCAGTATTTT.

Of note for this clone: Different DNA sequences within this sample yield the same CDR3. The rearrangement joins TRBV5-1 to TRBJ2-1; 7 positions agree with TRBD1. This CDR3 comprises 15 residues. The trim removed 4 bases at V and 4 bases at J, leaving 8 bases unmatched. The V gene's germline CDR1 is SGHRS and CDR2 YFSETQ. CDR3 amino acids: CASSLLQGIYNEQFF. The CDR3 nucleotides read TGCGCCAGCAGCCTTCTACAGGGGATATACAATGAGCAGTTCTTC.

Comment on this clone: The identical CDR3 is also encoded by other nucleotide sequences in the sample. The chain couples TRBV18 to TRBJ2-2; 9 nucleotides line up with TRBD1. The CDR3 contains 16 residues. Germline assignment: CDR1 KGHSH and CDR2 LQKENI. Unmatched junction bases numbered 2, after V lost 3 bases and J lost 0 bases. The CDR3 sequence: CASSPRTGANTGELFF. The CDR3 DNA sequence: TGTGCCAGCTCACCGCGGACAGGGGCGAACACCGGGGAGCTGTTTTTT.

The chain links TRBV29-1 to TRBJ1-2; TRBD1 matches 8 bases. V lost 3 bases, J lost 7 bases, and 1 base stayed unmatched. Looked up from germline, CDR1 is SQVTM and CDR2 is ANQGSEA. The CDR3 spans 11 residues. The CDR3 is CSVDDRGGYTF. In DNA, the CDR3 is TGCAGCGTTGATGACAGGGGTGGCTACACCTTC.

The chain combines TRBV2 with TRBJ1-2; TRBD1 matches at 7 bases. Germline V lookup: CDR1 SNHLY, CDR2 FYNNEI. The CDR3 is 11 amino acids. V was pared by 9 bases and J by 7 bases, with 5 bases of the junction left unmatched. CDR3 protein: CASSGQVGYTF. The CDR3 DNA reads as TGTGCCAGTTCAGGACAGGTTGGCTACACCTTC.

The genes are TRBV4-1 and TRBJ2-2, with 9 bases lining up with TRBD2. Germline CDR1 is MGHRA and CDR2 is YSYEKL. The CDR3 has 16 amino acids. The V segment lost 3 bases and the J segment 6 bases; nucleotides outside the gene matches: 8. In DNA form, the CDR3 reads TGCGCCAGCAGCCATCGCGGGGGGGCTGTGTCCGGGGAGCTGTTTTTT. Translated, it gives CASSHRGGAVSGELFF.

The rearrangement joins TRBV7-9 to TRBJ2-7; D possibly corresponds to TRBD1 (6 bases). CDR1 is SEHNR and CDR2 is FQNEAQ in the germline V gene (reference sequence). The CDR3 extends over 15 amino acids. The V end lost 5 bases, the J end lost 4 bases, and 18 bases lay between the germline ends. As DNA, the CDR3 is TGTGCCAGCAGCCCAGGGGCAGGGGAAGTATACGAGCAGTACTTC. Translated: CASSPGAGEVYEQYF.

The V call is TRBV6-1, the J call TRBJ2-7, with D unclear. V lost 6 bases and J 3 bases, leaving 12 bases between the germline ends. CDR1 is MNHNS and CDR2 is SASEGT in the germline V gene. The CDR3 covers 13 residues. CDR3 nucleotides: TGTGCCAGCAGGGTTCCTAGTGGCTACGAGCAGTACTTC. Amino acid sequence: CASRVPSGYEQYF.

The chain recombines TRBV30 with TRBJ2-3, with 9 bases that match TRBD1. The CDR3 covers 14 residues. Per germline, CDR1 GTSNPN and CDR2 SVGIG (reference sequence). V was clipped by 3 bases and J by 5 bases; unmatched bases: 6. This CDR3 is CAWSTGGGGDTQYF. The CDR3 bases are TGTGCCTGGAGCACAGGGGGCGGTGGAGATACGCAGTATTTT. Filled out from reference TRBV30 and TRBJ2-3, the complete variable domain reads SQTIHQWPATLVQPVGSPLSLECTVEGTSNPNLYWYRQAAGRGLQLLFYSVGIGQISSEVPQNLSASRPQDRQFILSSKKLLLSDSGFYLCAWSTGGGGDTQYFGPGTRLTVL.

This chain uses TRBV28 with TRBJ2-2; no clear D. CDR3 length: 14 residues. Per the germline V gene, CDR1 is MDHEN and CDR2 is SYDVKM. V lost 4 bases, J lost 1 base, and 7 bases lay in between. CDR3 bases: TGTGCCAGCAGTTACCTCAGGAACACCGGGGAGCTGTTTTTT. Its translation is CASSYLRNTGELFF.

The chain is built from TRBV27 and TRBJ1-1, with D tentatively TRBD1 (5 bases). The germline V and J ends were trimmed by 3 bases and 2 bases, with 16 bases remaining between them. The CDR3 consists of 16 residues. Germline loops: CDR1 MNHEY, CDR2 SMNVEV (reference sequence). CDR3 protein: CASSFDPGGTNTEAFF. CDR3 DNA sequence: TGTGCCAGCAGTTTTGACCCCGGAGGGACTAACACTGAAGCTTTCTTT.

The CDR3 here is CASSQNRDRREKLFF. The CDR3 coding sequence is TGTGCCAGTAGCCAAAACCGGGACAGGAGGGAAAAACTGTTTTTT. The chain carries TRBV19 and TRBJ1-4; 8 bases agree with TRBD1. This CDR3 has 15 amino acids. With V trimmed by 6 bases and J by 8 bases, 11 bases remained unmatched. The germline V gene encodes CDR1 LNHDA and CDR2 SQIVND (reference sequence). Supplemented by reference TRBV19 and TRBJ1-4, the full variable domain reads DGGITQSPKYLFRKEGQNVTLSCEQNLNHDAMYWYRQDPGQGLRLIYYSQIVNDFQKGDIAEGYSVSREKKESFPLTVTSAQKNPTAFYLCASSQNRDRREKLFFGSGTQLSVL.

The chain carries TRBV10-3 and TRBJ2-5; 9 bases are shared with TRBD2. The CDR3 contains 14 residues. V shed 6 bases and J 5 bases; nucleotides not matched to a gene: 7. The V gene's germline CDR1 is ENHRY and CDR2 SYGVKD. Here the CDR3 DNA reads TGTGCCATCAGGGATGGCGGGGGGGAGGAGACCCAGTACTTC. This gives the protein CAIRDGGGEETQYF.

This chain connects TRBV9 to TRBJ2-3; TRBD2 aligns across 8 bases. This CDR3 comprises 13 residues. Trimming at V came to 3 bases and at J to 5 bases, leaving 2 bases not matched to a gene. Per germline, CDR1 SGDLS and CDR2 YYNGEE. The CDR3 DNA is TGTGCCAGCAGCGAGCGGGGGCTAGATACGCAGTATTTT. It translates to CASSERGLDTQYF.

The V and J genes are TRBV5-4 and TRBJ2-3; 9 bases are a match to TRBD1. This CDR3 region has 14 residues. With V trimmed by 2 bases and J by 2 bases, 0 bases remained unmatched. Germline assignment: CDR1 SGHNT and CDR2 YYREEE (reference sequence). CDR3 sequence reads: CASSLQGATDTQYF. CDR3 sequence (DNA): TGTGCCAGCAGCTTACAGGGGGCCACAGATACGCAGTATTTT.

The J gene is TRBJ2-3, the V gene TRBV6-1, with no clear D. Germline CDR1 MNHNS, CDR2 SASEGT. The CDR3 is made up of 14 amino acids. The germline V and J ends were trimmed by 6 bases and 0 bases, with 10 bases remaining between them. The CDR3 DNA sequence: TGTGCCAGCAGGGCGTGGGCTAGCACAGATACGCAGTATTTT. Protein product: CASRAWASTDTQYF.

The chain recombines TRBV6-5 with TRBJ1-6; D might be TRBD1 (5 bases). The CDR3 is made up of 15 amino acids. V was pared by 0 bases and J by 9 bases, with 12 bases between. Per the germline V gene, CDR1 is MNHEY and CDR2 is SVGAGI. The CDR3 is CASSYSTRGGSPLHF. The CDR3 DNA follows: TGTGCCAGCAGTTACTCGACAAGGGGAGGTTCACCCCTCCACTTT.

Note on this clone: At one boundary the junction diverges from the germline segment, which might be a read error. The genes are TRBV7-9 and TRBJ2-3, with 10 bases matching TRBD2. CDR3 length: 15 amino acids. Germline assignment: CDR1 SEHNR and CDR2 FQNEAQ (reference sequence). For the CDR3, the DNA is TGTGCCAGCAGCTCCCTAGCGGGGGATTCAGAGACGCAGTATTTT. Encoded protein: CASSSLAGDSETQYF.

This chain links TRBV5-1 with TRBJ1-1; D not certain. The germline V gene encodes CDR1 SGHRS and CDR2 YFSETQ. V was clipped by 1 base and J by 1 base, with 8 bases between them. The CDR3 runs 14 residues. The CDR3: CASSLSRENTEAFF. The CDR3 DNA is TGCGCCAGCAGCTTGTCGCGGGAGAACACTGAAGCTTTCTTT.

The chain links TRBV10-2 to TRBJ2-2; D gene ambiguous. Germline lookup yields CDR1 WSHSY and CDR2 SAAADI. The CDR3 has 12 amino acids. Deletions cut 11 bases from V and 3 bases from J, with 10 bases between. The CDR3 loop reads CAGSLDTGELFF. In DNA form, the CDR3 reads TGCGCCGGGTCGCTAGACACCGGGGAGCTGTTTTTT.

The V and J genes are TRBV7-9 and TRBJ2-7, with 7 bases that match TRBD2. CDR1 is SEHNR, CDR2 FQNEAQ, per germline (reference sequence). V was clipped by 7 bases and J by 6 bases; unmatched bases: 6. There are 12 residues in the CDR3. The CDR3, as DNA: TGTGCCAGCAACCGGGGGGAGGGCGAGCAGTACTTC. Translation: CASNRGEGEQYF.

Concerning this clone: Germline and junction disagree at one end, which may indicate a read error. As DNA, the CDR3 is TGCGCCAGTTCCAACCAGGGGTTTGTCAATCAGCCCCAGCCTTTT. Protein: CASSNQGFVNQPQPF. This chain connects TRBV5-1 to TRBJ1-5; weak D call: TRBD1 (6 bases). The CDR3 sequence is 15 residues long. Germline V lookup: CDR1 SGHRS, CDR2 YFSETQ.

The chain is built from TRBV6-1 and TRBJ1-5; TRBD1 is a possible D gene (5 bases). Germline CDR1 and CDR2: MNHNS and SASEGT. CDR3 length: 16 residues. V lost 4 bases and J lost 0, with 13 bases in between. The CDR3 DNA follows: TGTGCCAGCAGTGCAACAGGAACCCTTAGCAATCAGCCCCAGCATTTT. Its translation: CASSATGTLSNQPQHF.

The sample holds a few counts of this clone. The V and J genes are TRBV5-4 and TRBJ2-1; D is undetermined. Germline lookup yields CDR1 SGHNT and CDR2 YYREEE (reference sequence). V was shortened by 4 bases and J by 2 bases, with 13 bases between the two germline ends. This CDR3 region has 15 residues. Written as DNA, the CDR3 is TGTGCCAGCAGCCCCGACACTGTGGCCTACAATGAGCAGTTCTTC. Its translation: CASSPDTVAYNEQFF.

V and J are TRBV2 and TRBJ1-4; 9 bases line up with TRBD1. The germline V gene encodes CDR1 SNHLY and CDR2 FYNNEI. CDR3 size: 15 residues. V shed 8 bases and J 5 bases; nucleotides not matched to a gene: 9. The CDR3 is CASCSQGTGNEKLFF. Here the CDR3 DNA reads TGTGCCAGCTGCAGTCAGGGGACAGGGAATGAAAAACTGTTTTTT.

The rearrangement joins TRBV4-2 to TRBJ2-1; D might be TRBD2 (6 bases). Trimming took off 4 bases at V and 4 bases at J, with 17 bases between the two ends. Germline CDR1 LGHNA, CDR2 YNFKEQ. The length of the CDR3 is 16 residues. The CDR3 protein is CASSPLPGLEYNEQFF. As DNA, the CDR3 is TGTGCCAGCAGCCCCTTGCCGGGACTGGAATACAATGAGCAGTTCTTC.